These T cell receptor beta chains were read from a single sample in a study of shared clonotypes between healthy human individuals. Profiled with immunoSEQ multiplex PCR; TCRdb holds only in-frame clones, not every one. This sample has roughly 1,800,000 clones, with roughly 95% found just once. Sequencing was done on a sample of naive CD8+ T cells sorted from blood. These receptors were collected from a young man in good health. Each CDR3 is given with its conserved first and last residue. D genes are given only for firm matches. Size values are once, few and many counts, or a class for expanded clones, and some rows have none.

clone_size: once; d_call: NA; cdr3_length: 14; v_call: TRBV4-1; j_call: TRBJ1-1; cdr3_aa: CASSQGDGRTEAFF; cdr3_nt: TGCGCCAGCAGCCAAGGCGACGGCCGGACTGAAGCTTTCTTT
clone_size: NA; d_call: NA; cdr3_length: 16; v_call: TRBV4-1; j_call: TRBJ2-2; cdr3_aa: CASSQDARSTGGELFF; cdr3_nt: TGCGCCAGCAGCCAAGATGCAAGATCAACGGGGGGGGAGCTGTTTTTT
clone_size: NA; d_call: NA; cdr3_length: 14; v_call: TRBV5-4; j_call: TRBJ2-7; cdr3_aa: CASSSAGEDYEQYF; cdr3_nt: TGTGCCAGCAGCTCGGCAGGAGAGGACTACGAGCAGTACTTC
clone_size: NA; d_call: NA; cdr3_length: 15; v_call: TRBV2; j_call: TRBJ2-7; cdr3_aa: CASDKAARASDEQYF; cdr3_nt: TGTGCCAGCGACAAGGCTGCCCGCGCTAGCGACGAGCAGTACTTC
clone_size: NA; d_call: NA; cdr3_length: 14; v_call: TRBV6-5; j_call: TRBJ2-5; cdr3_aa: CASSSAGLQETQYF; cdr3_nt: TGTGCCAGCAGTTCTGCAGGACTCCAAGAGACCCAGTACTTC
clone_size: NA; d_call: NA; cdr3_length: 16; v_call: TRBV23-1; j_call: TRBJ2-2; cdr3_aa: CASSQLSAGHTGELFF; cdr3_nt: TGCGCCAGCAGTCAATTAAGTGCAGGGCACACCGGGGAGCTGTTTTTT
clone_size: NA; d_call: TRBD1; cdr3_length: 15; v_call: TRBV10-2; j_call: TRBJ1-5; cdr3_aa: CANPGQGACNQPQHF; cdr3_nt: TGCGCCAATCCGGGACAGGGGGCTTGCAATCAGCCCCAGCATTTT
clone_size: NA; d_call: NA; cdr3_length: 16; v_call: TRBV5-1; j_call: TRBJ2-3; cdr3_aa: CASRQREITTTDTQYF; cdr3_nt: TGCGCCAGCCGACAACGGGAGATTACTACCACAGATACGCAGTATTTT
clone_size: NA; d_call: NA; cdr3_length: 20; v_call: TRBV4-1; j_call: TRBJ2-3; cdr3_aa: CASSQSGTPRGGTFTDTQYF; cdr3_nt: TGCGCCAGCAGCCAATCCGGGACTCCAAGGGGGGGAACCTTTACAGATACGCAGTATTTT
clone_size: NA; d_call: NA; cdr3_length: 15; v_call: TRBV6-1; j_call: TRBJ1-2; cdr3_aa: CASSEGGWPNYGYTF; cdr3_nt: TGTGCCAGCAGTGAAGGGGGGTGGCCTAACTATGGCTACACCTTC
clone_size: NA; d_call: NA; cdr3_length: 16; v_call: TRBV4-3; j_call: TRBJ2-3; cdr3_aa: CASSQTQGPSTDTQYF; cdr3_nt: TGCGCCAGCAGCCAAACTCAGGGCCCTAGCACAGATACGCAGTATTTT
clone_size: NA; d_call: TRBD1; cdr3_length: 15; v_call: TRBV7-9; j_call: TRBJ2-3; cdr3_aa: CASSPWTGPTDTQYF; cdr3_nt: TGTGCCAGCAGCCCCTGGACAGGTCCCACAGATACGCAGTATTTT
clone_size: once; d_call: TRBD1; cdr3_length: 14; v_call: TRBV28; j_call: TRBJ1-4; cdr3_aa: CASSLGQSNEKLFF; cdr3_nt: TGTGCCAGCAGTCTGGGACAGTCTAATGAAAAACTGTTTTTT
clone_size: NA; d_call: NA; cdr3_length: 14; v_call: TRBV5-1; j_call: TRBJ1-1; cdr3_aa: CASRVGDGNTEAFF; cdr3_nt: TGCGCCAGCCGGGTAGGGGATGGGAACACTGAAGCTTTCTTT
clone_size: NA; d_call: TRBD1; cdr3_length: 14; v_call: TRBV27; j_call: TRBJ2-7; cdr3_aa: CASRRQGVPDEQYF; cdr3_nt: TGTGCCAGCAGACGCCAGGGGGTTCCCGACGAGCAGTACTTC
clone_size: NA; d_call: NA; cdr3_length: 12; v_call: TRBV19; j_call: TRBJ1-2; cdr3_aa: CASSILDRYHTF; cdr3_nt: TGTGCCAGTAGTATACTCGACAGGTATCACACCTTC
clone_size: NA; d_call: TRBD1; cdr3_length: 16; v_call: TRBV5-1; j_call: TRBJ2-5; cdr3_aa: CASSLGTGGISETQYF; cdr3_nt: TGCGCCAGCAGCTTGGGGACAGGGGGCATTTCCGAGACCCAGTACTTC
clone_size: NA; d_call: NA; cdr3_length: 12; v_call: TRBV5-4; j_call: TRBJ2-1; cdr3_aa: CASSPGGDEQFF; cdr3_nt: TGTGCCAGCAGCCCAGGGGGGGATGAGCAGTTCTTC
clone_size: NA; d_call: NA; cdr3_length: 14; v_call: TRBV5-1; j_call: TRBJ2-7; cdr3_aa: CASSLTGLPYEQYF; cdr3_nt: TGCGCCAGCAGCTTGACAGGGTTGCCCTACGAGCAGTACTTC
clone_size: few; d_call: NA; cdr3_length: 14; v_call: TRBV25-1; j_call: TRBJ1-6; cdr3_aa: CASSERRVYSPLHF; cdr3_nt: TGTGCCAGCAGTGAACGCCGGGTTTATTCACCCCTCCACTTT
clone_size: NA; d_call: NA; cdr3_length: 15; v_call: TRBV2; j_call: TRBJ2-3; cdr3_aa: CASSEAQGPTDTQYF; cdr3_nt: TGTGCCAGCAGTGAAGCGCAGGGACCCACAGATACGCAGTATTTT
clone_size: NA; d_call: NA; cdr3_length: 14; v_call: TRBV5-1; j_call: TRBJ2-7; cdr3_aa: CASSLSPAIYEQYF; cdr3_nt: TGCGCCAGCAGCTTGTCTCCAGCTATCTACGAGCAGTACTTC
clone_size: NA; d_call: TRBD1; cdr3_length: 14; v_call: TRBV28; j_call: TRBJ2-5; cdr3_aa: CASSRTGGQETQYF; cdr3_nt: TGTGCCAGCAGCCGGACAGGGGGCCAAGAGACCCAGTACTTC
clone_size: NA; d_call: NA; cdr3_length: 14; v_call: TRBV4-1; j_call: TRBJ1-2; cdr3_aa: CASSLQGQPYGYTF; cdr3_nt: TGCGCCAGCAGCCTGCAGGGTCAACCCTATGGCTACACCTTC
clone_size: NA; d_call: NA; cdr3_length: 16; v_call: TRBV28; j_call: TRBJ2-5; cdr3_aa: CASSPGRFLGEETQYF; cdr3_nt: TGTGCCAGCAGCCCAGGACGTTTTTTAGGAGAAGAGACCCAGTACTTC
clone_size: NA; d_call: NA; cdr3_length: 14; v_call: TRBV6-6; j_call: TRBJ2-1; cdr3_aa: CASSSPATMGEQFF; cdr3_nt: TGTGCCAGCAGTTCGCCGGCCACCATGGGTGAGCAGTTCTTC
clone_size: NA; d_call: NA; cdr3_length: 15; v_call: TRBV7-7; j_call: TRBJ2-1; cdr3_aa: CASSPTDSSYNEQFF; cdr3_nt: TGTGCTAGCAGCCCAACTGACAGCTCCTACAATGAGCAGTTCTTC
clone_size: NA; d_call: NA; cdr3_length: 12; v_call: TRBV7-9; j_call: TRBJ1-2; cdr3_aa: CASSLAGAGYTF; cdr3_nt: TGTGCCAGCAGCTTAGCGGGGGCTGGCTACACCTTC
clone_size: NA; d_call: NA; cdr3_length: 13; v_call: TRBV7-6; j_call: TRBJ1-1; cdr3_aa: CASSLEGNTEAFF; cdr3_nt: TGTGCCAGCAGCTTAGAGGGGAACACTGAAGCTTTCTTT
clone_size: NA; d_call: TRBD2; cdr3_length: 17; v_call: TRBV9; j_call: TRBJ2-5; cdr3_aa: CASSVGWSSGSEETQYF; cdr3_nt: TGTGCCAGCAGCGTAGGATGGTCTAGCGGGAGTGAAGAGACCCAGTACTTC
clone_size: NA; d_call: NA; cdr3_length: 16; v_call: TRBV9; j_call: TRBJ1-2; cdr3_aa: CASSAAQARTPYGYTF; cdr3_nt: TGTGCCAGCAGCGCAGCCCAAGCCAGGACTCCCTATGGCTACACCTTC
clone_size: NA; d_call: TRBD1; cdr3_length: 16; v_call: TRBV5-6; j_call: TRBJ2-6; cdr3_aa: CARIGQGGSGANVLTF; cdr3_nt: TGTGCCAGGATAGGACAGGGTGGGTCTGGGGCCAACGTCCTGACTTTC
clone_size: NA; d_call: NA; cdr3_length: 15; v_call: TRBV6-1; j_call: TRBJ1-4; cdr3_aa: CASSEKRVPNEKLFF; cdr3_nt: TGTGCCAGCAGTGAAAAAAGGGTCCCTAATGAAAAACTGTTTTTT
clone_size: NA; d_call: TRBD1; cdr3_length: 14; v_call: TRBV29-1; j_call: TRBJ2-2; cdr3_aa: CSVETGGRTGELFF; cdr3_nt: TGCAGCGTTGAAACAGGGGGCAGAACCGGGGAGCTGTTTTTT
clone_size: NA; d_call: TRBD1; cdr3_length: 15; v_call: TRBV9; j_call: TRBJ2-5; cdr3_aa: CASSVEGDSQETQYF; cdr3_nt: TGTGCCAGCAGCGTAGAAGGGGACAGCCAAGAGACCCAGTACTTC
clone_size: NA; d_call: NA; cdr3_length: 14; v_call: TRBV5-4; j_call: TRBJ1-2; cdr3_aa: CASSLGGPGYGYTF; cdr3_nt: TGTGCCAGCAGCTTGGGTGGCCCAGGCTATGGCTACACCTTC
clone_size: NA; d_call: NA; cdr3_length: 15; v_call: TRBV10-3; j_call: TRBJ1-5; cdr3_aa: CAISDPDEGGEPQHF; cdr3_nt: TGTGCCATCAGTGACCCGGACGAGGGAGGGGAGCCCCAGCATTTT
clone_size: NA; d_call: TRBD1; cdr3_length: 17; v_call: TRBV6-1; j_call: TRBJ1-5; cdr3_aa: CASSERPGGAGNQPQHF; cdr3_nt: TGTGCCAGCAGTGAACGGCCAGGGGGCGCAGGGAATCAGCCCCAGCATTTT
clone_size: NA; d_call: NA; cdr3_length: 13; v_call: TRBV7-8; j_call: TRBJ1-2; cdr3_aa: CASSSQGYDGYTF; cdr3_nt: TGTGCCAGCAGCTCACAGGGATATGATGGCTACACCTTC
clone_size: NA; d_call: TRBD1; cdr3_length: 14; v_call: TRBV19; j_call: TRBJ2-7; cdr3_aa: CASSPGQRPVEQYF; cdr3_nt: TGTGCCAGTAGTCCGGGACAGCGCCCCGTCGAGCAGTACTTC
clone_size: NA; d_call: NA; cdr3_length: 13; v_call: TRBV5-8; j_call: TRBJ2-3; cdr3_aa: CASSWGGTDTQYF; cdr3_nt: TGTGCCAGCAGCTGGGGCGGCACAGATACGCAGTATTTT
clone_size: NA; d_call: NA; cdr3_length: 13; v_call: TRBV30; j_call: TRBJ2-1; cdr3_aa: CAWSAWLAYEQFF; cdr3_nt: TGTGCCTGGAGTGCTTGGCTAGCCTATGAGCAGTTCTTC
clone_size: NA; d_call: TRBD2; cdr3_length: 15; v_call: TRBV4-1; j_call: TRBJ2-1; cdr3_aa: CASSQVSSGSNEQFF; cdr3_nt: TGCGCCAGCAGCCAAGTTTCAAGCGGGAGCAATGAGCAGTTCTTC
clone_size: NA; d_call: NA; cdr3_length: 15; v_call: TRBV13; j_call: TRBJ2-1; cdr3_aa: CASSLGRGTGREQFF; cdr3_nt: TGTGCCAGCAGCCTAGGAAGAGGGACCGGACGGGAGCAGTTCTTC
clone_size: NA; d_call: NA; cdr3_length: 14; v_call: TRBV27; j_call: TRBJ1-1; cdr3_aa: CASSLSVFNTEAFF; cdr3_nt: TGTGCCAGCAGTTTATCCGTCTTTAACACTGAAGCTTTCTTT
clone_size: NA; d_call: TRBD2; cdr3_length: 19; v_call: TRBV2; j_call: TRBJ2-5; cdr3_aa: CASSVVGLAGGPMGETQYF; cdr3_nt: TGTGCCAGCAGTGTAGTGGGACTAGCGGGAGGGCCAATGGGGGAGACCCAGTACTTC
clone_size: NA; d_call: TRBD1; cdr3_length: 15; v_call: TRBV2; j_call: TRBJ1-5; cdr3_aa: CASRVQGESNQPQHF; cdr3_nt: TGTGCCAGCAGGGTACAGGGGGAAAGCAATCAGCCCCAGCATTTT
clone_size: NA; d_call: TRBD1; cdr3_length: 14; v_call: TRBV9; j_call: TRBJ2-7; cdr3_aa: CASSPRQGSYEQYF; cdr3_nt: TGTGCCAGCAGCCCCAGACAGGGCTCCTACGAGCAGTACTTC
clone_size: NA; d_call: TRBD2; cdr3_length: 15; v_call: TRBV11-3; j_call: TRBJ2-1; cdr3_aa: CASSLPGLGDNEQFF; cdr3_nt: TGTGCCAGCAGCCTACCGGGACTAGGGGACAATGAGCAGTTCTTC
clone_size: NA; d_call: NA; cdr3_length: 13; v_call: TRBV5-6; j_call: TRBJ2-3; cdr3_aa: CASSTAGTDTQYF; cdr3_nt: TGTGCCAGCAGTACTGCGGGTACAGATACGCAGTATTTT